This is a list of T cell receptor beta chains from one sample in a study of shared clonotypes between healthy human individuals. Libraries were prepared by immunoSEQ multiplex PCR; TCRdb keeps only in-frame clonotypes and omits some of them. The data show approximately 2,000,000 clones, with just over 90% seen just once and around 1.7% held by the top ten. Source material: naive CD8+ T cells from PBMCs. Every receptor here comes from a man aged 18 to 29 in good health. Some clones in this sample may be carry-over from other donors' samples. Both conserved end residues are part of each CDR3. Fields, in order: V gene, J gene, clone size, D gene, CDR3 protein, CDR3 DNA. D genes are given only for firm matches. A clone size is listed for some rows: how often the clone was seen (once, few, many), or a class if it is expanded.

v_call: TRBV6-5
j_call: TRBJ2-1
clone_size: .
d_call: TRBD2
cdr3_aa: CASSWGGNEQFF
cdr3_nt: TGTGCCAGCAGCTGGGGGGGGAATGAGCAGTTCTTC

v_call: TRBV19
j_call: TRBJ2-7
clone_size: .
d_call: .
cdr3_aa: CASSYRTGSYEQYF
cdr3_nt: TGTGCCAGTAGTTACAGAACGGGGTCCTACGAGCAGTACTTC

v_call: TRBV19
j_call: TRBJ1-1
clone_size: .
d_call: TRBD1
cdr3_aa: CASSKDRVWVTEAFF
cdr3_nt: TGTGCCAGTAGTAAAGACAGGGTGTGGGTCACTGAAGCTTTCTTT

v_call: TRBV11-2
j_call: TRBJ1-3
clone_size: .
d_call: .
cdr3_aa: CASSLVRGPGRAIYF
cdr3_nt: TGTGCCAGCAGCTTAGTACGGGGTCCGGGAAGGGCCATATATTTT

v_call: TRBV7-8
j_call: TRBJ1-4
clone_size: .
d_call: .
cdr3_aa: CASSSKGIRGEKLFF
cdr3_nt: TGTGCCAGCAGCTCAAAGGGGATCCGGGGTGAAAAACTGTTTTTT

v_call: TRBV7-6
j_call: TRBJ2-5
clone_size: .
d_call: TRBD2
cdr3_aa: CASSLEGTSGRAGETQYF
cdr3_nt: TGTGCCAGCAGCTTAGAGGGGACTAGCGGGAGGGCCGGAGAGACCCAGTACTTC

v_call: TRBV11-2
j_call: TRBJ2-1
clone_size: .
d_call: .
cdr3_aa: CASSLGEVFNEQFF
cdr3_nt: TGTGCCAGCAGCTTAGGGGAGGTGTTTAATGAGCAGTTCTTC

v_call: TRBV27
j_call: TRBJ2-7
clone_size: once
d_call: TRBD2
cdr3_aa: CASSFAASGGYEQYF
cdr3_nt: TGTGCCAGCAGTTTTGCGGCTAGCGGAGGCTACGAGCAGTACTTC

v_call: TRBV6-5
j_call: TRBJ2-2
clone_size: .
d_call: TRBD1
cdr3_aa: CASSTGGALDGELFF
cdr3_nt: TGTGCCAGCAGCACAGGGGGCGCTTTGGACGGGGAGCTGTTTTTT

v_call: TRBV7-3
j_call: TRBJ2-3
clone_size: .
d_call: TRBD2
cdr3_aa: CASSFTSGPADTQYF
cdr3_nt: TGTGCCAGCAGCTTCACTAGCGGACCCGCAGATACGCAGTATTTT

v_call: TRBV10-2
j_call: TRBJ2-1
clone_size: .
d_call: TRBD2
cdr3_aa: CASRGLAETSYNEQFF
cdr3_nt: TGCGCCAGCAGGGGACTAGCGGAGACCTCCTACAATGAGCAGTTCTTC

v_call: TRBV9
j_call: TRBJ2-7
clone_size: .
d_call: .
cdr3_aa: CASSAGWGDSEQYF
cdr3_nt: TGTGCCAGCAGCGCGGGCTGGGGGGACAGCGAGCAGTACTTC

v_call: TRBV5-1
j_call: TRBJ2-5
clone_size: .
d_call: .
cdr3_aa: CASSSPADVSGQETQYF
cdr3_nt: TGCGCCAGCAGCTCACCCGCAGATGTGAGCGGCCAAGAGACCCAGTACTTC

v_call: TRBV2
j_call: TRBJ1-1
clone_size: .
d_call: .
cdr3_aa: CASSDPGTLNTEAFF
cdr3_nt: TGTGCCAGCAGTGATCCTGGGACACTGAACACTGAAGCTTTCTTT

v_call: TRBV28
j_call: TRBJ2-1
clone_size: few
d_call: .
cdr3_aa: CASSLRGPYNEQFF
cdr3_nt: TGTGCCAGCAGTTTAAGGGGTCCCTACAATGAGCAGTTCTTC

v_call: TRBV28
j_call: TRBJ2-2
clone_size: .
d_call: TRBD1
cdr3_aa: CASSPPDRGYTGELFF
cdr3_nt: TGTGCCAGCAGTCCCCCCGACAGGGGGTACACCGGGGAGCTGTTTTTT

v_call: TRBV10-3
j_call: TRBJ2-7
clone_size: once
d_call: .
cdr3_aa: CAISEGPYEQYF
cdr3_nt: TGTGCCATCAGTGAAGGTCCCTACGAGCAGTACTTC

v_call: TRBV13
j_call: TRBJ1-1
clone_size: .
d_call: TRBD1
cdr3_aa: CASKWTGVPEAFF
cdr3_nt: TGTGCCAGCAAATGGACAGGGGTTCCTGAAGCTTTCTTT

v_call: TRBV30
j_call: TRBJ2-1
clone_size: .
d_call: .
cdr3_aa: CAWSVSRGTEQFF
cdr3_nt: TGTGCCTGGAGTGTATCTCGCGGGACTGAGCAGTTCTTC

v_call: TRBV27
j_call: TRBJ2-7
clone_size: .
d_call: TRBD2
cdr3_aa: CASSPWGGTYEQYF
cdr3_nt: TGTGCCAGCAGTCCCTGGGGGGGTACCTACGAGCAGTACTTC

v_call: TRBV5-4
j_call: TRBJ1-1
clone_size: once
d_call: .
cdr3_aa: CASSLGLRDHEAFF
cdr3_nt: TGTGCCAGCAGCTTGGGGCTCAGGGACCACGAAGCTTTCTTT

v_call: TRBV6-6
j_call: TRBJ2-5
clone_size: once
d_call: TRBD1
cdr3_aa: CASSTQGYQETQYF
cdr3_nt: TGTGCCAGCAGCACACAGGGGTACCAAGAGACCCAGTACTTC

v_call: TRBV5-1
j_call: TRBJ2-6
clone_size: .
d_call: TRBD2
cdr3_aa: CASSLDGSLAGSGANVLTF
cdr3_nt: TGCGCCAGCAGCTTGGACGGGAGCCTAGCGGGCTCTGGGGCCAACGTCCTGACTTTC

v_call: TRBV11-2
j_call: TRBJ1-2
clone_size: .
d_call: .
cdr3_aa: CASSRDTRVYGYTF
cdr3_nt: TGTGCCAGCAGCAGGGACACCAGAGTCTATGGCTACACCTTC

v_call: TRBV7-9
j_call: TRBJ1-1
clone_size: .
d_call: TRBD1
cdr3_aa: CASFTLRPGGEAFF
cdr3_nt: TGTGCCAGCTTTACATTGCGGCCAGGGGGTGAAGCTTTCTTT

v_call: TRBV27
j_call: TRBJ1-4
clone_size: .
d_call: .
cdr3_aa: CASSRGSHNEKLFF
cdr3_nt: TGTGCCAGCTCGAGGGGTTCCCATAATGAAAAACTGTTTTTT

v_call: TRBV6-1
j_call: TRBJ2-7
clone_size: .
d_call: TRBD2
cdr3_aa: CASSIYLAGLVEQYF
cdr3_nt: TGTGCCAGCAGTATATATCTAGCGGGATTGGTCGAGCAGTACTTC

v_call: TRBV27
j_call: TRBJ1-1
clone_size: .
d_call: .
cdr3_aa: CASRKQAIMNTEAFF
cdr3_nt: TGTGCCAGCAGGAAACAGGCGATAATGAACACTGAAGCTTTCTTT

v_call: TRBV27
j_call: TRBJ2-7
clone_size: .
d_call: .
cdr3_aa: CASSPSSYRYEQYF
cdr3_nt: TGTGCCAGCAGTCCGTCCAGTTACCGGTACGAGCAGTACTTC

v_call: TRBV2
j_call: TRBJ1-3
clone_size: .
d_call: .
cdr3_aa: CASSAYRGETGPSGNTIYF
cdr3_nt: TGTGCCAGCAGTGCTTACAGAGGTGAGACAGGTCCGTCTGGAAACACCATATATTTT